The entry that follows covers one TCR beta chain sequence. As yet, its antigen is unknown. Sorted subsets were amplified in replicate PCRs using around 0.2 ug DNA, about 30,000 T cell genomes. The method was immunoSEQ multiplex PCR; TCRdb's version includes in-frame clones alone and lacks a portion of them. The sample yields about 1.5 million clones, 95% to 99% seen once. V gave up 10 bases and J gave up 1 base, with 10 bases separating them. Germline V gives CDR1 MNHEY, CDR2 SVGAGI. This CDR3 region has 13 residues. Investigators divided CD4+ cells into CD45RA+ naive and CD45RA-negative memory subsets. This record belongs to a study of shared clonotypes between healthy human individuals. Whole-study results and caveats: For sorted subsets, rarefaction showed incomplete sequencing despite large depth. Naive subsets generally exceeded memory subsets in estimated richness.

Sequenced material: naive CD4+ T cells sorted from blood. As to subset: CD45RA+ positively selected. The source is a man aged 30 to 45 in good health. The chain joins TRBV6-5 to TRBJ2-2; D is unresolved. The CDR3 region has the DNA TGTGCCACTACGAAGGTGAACACCGGGGAGCTGTTTTTT. It is translated as CATTKVNTGELFF.